This T cell receptor beta chain emerged from a study of shared clonotypes between healthy human individuals. Study-level results: Researchers found naive subsets generally carried larger estimated richness than memory subsets.

Per the study methods: Filtering was not the same, since immunoSEQ gave junction-only sequences without quality scores. Libraries were prepared by immunoSEQ multiplex PCR; TCRdb keeps only in-frame clonotypes and omits some of them. V and J calls and clone size follow that table, whereas D and trimming were derived from the DNA. The sample lists about 1.5 million clones; 95% to 99% were seen once. Researchers partitioned CD4+ cells into CD45RA+ naive and CD45RA-negative memory subsets. Details on this clone: Antigen specificity is unknown.

The sequence was obtained from a man aged 30-40 years in good health. Sequenced material: naive CD4+ T cells sorted from blood. Documented subset: CD45RA+ positively selected.

The CDR3 DNA reads as TGTGCCATCAGGGACCCCCCAGGGCCCACAGATACGCAGTATTTT. Translating it yields CAIRDPPGPTDTQYF. The V call is TRBV10-3, the J call TRBJ2-3, with D possibly being TRBD1 (5 bases). The CDR3 loop spans 15 amino acids. The germline V and J ends were trimmed by 6 bases and 2 bases, with 15 bases remaining between them. CDR1 and CDR2 from the germline V gene are ENHRY and SYGVKD.